This T cell receptor beta chain was sequenced in a study of shared T cell receptors in the human thymus. In germline, CDR1 is SQVTM, CDR2 ANQGSEA. The CDR3 covers 11 residues. V gave up 8 bases and J gave up 8 bases, with 15 bases separating them. Some clones are missing from TCRdb's copy, which holds only in-frame ones; the method was immunoSEQ multiplex PCR. The data show under 850,000 clones, around 89% seen once. The same sample was also used in a study of human thymus T cells. Per that paper: From resections taken during corrective heart surgery, the thymus tissue was obtained. V and J genes seemed to be used with bias in thymic and blood repertoires. As related research reported, thymic repertoires overlapped highly among unrelated individuals.

This chain joins TRBV29-1 and TRBJ1-2; D is unclear. Specimen: thymocytes. This receptor was taken from a boy less than two years old with a congenital heart defect. The CDR3 DNA follows: TGCAGCTCTTCCCTCCCTGAGGGCTACACCTTC. It translates to CSSSLPEGYTF.